The following is a TCR beta chain sequence with its context. The sample comes from a study of blood T cell repertoires in COVID-19. The overall study: There were acute and convalescent COVID-19 samples, and they came from the United States, Italy and Spain. T cells, B-cell-depleted T cells, or PBMCs provided the cDNA or gDNA that served as material.

This CDR3 has 14 residues. Germline-derived CDR1 and CDR2 are LNHDA and SQIVND (reference sequence). V trimming: 9 bases; J trimming: 3 bases; junction bases outside the gene matches: 9. In the authors' methods: It was from reference gene primer amplification that nucleated cell counts were estimated. Profiling relied on immunoSEQ multiplex PCR, and the TCRdb table lists in-frame clones only, not all of them. From that table come the V and J calls and clone size; the DNA was used to work out D and trimming. Of around 20,000 clones listed, approximately 90% are singletons. The rearrangement uses TRBV19 and TRBJ1-1, with TRBD1 matching 8 bases. This sequence originates from a human donor in a cohort sampled during active COVID-19. The specimen was peripheral blood. The CDR3: CASQSRGLHTEAFF. The CDR3 DNA is TGTGCCAGCCAGTCCAGGGGGCTGCACACTGAAGCTTTCTTT.